The entry below gives a single T cell receptor (beta chain) sequence along with its context. The sample is drawn from a study of blood T cell repertoires in COVID-19. Looking at the study overall: Acute and convalescent COVID-19 samples came from the United States, Italy and Spain.

The protocol was immunoSEQ multiplex PCR, while the TCRdb copy is restricted to in-frame clones and leaves out a portion. The table lists almost 70,000 clones, 65% to 85% of them singletons. Germline lookup yields CDR1 MNHEY and CDR2 SVGEGT. J was trimmed by 0 bases and V by 2 bases; bases with no gene match: 8. The CDR3 runs 18 residues. The material sequenced was peripheral blood. The TCR originated in a man aged 55 to 70 with acute or convalescent COVID-19. The rearrangement uses TRBV6-2 or TRBV6-3 and TRBJ2-3, with 10 positions matching TRBD2. CDR3 sequence reads: CASSYDGTSVFSTDTQYF. The CDR3 bases are TGTGCCAGCAGTTACGACGGGACTAGCGTGTTTAGCACAGATACGCAGTATTTT.